These 16 T cell receptor beta chains came from one sample sequenced in a study of neurological immune-mediated disorders. From the 5' RACE reads, TCRdb called clonotypes with MiXCR, one entry per CDR3 protein. Found here are about 50,000 distinct CDR3 sequences, approximately 5.8% of them singletons; the top ten hold approximately 1.5%. Sequencing was performed on CD4+ T cells from blood. The receptors were sampled from a woman in her late teens or twenties with multiple sclerosis.

The sample holds many counts of this clonotype. The chain carries TRBV20-1 and TRBJ1-1; the D gene is possibly TRBD1 (6 bases). V was trimmed by 3 bases and J by 4 bases, leaving 15 bases between them. CDR3 length: 14 amino acids. The germline gives CDR1 DFQATT, CDR2 SNEGSKA (reference sequence). This CDR3 reads CSASPRQVGTEAFF. The CDR3 DNA is TGCAGTGCTAGCCCGAGACAGGTCGGCACTGAAGCTTTCTTT.

This clonotype was recorded at least ten times. The chain uses TRBV6-2 or TRBV6-3 and TRBJ1-1; D gene ambiguous. Trimming took 2 bases from V and 5 from J, leaving 21 bases between them. CDR1 is MNHEY, CDR2 SVGEGT, per germline. This CDR3 region has 17 residues. The CDR3 loop is CASSYPMRLSGSTEAFF. Written as DNA, the CDR3 is TGTGCCAGCAGTTACCCCATGAGACTGAGTGGATCTACTGAAGCTTTCTTT.

In regard to this clonotype: A read error may account for a junction end that differs from germline. The chain links TRBV5-1 to TRBJ1-1; D possibly corresponds to TRBD1 (5 bases). The CDR3 sequence is 15 residues long. Germline CDR1 reads SGHRS; CDR2 reads YFSETQ. Written as DNA, the CDR3 is TGCACCAGCAGCTTGGCTTGGGACGGCAACACTGAAGCTTTCTTT. Its translation is CTSSLAWDGNTEAFF.

CDR3: CASRAQDGYTF. In DNA, the CDR3 is TGTGCCAGCAGGGCACAGGACGGCTACACCTTC. The chain links TRBV2 to TRBJ1-2, with D perhaps TRBD1 (5 bases). The CDR3 loop spans 11 amino acids. Germline V gives CDR1 SNHLY, CDR2 FYNNEI. Trimming shortened V by 6 bases and J by 8 bases, and 10 bases separated the two germline ends. The variable domain in full, with the rest retrieved from reference TRBV2 and TRBJ1-2, is EPEVTQTPSHQVTQMGQEVILRCVPISNHLYFYWYRQILGQKVEFLVSFYNNEISEKSEIFDDQFSVERPDGSNFTLKIRSTKLEDSAMYFCASRAQDGYTFGSGTRLTVV.

This clonotype was seen many times. The J gene is TRBJ2-1, the V gene TRBV7-2; 9 nucleotides line up with TRBD2. After removal of 5 bases from V and 4 bases from J, the junction contained 9 bases not matched to a gene. CDR1 and CDR2 from the germline V gene are SGHTA and FQGNSA. CDR3 length: 16 residues. The CDR3 DNA sequence: TGTGCCAGCAGCCGAAAGACTAGCGGAGGGTACAATGAGCAGTTCTTC. The encoded protein is CASSRKTSGGYNEQFF.

This clonotype came up many times. V is TRBV20-1 and J is TRBJ2-1; D unresolved. V was shortened by 7 bases and J by 1 base, with 14 bases between the two germline ends. Germline-derived CDR1 and CDR2 are DFQATT and SNEGSKA (reference sequence). The CDR3 runs to 14 residues. CDR3 amino acids: CSVRGPPSYNEQFF. CDR3 bases: TGCAGTGTTCGTGGGCCCCCTTCCTACAATGAGCAGTTCTTC.

This clonotype has ten or more counts. The chain joins TRBV5-1 to TRBJ2-3; TRBD1 might be the D (6 bases). The CDR3 consists of 14 residues. Trimming stripped 3 bases from V and 4 bases from J, with 12 bases between. Germline assignment: CDR1 SGHRS and CDR2 YFSETQ. In DNA, the CDR3 is TGCGCCAGCAGCTATCGACAGGCTGCAGATACGCAGTATTTT. This gives the protein CASSYRQAADTQYF.

This clonotype was counted many times. The chain joins TRBV3-1 to TRBJ1-1; a weak D match, TRBD1 (5 bases). The CDR3 extends over 15 amino acids. CDR1 is LGHDT and CDR2 is YNNKEL in the germline V gene (reference sequence). V lost 4 bases and J lost 1, with 13 bases in between. The CDR3 protein is CASSRDSSGNTEAFF. CDR3 sequence (DNA): TGTGCCAGCAGCCGCGACAGCTCCGGGAACACTGAAGCTTTCTTT.

In its sample, this clonotype was seen many times. The genes are TRBV12-3 or TRBV12-4 and TRBJ2-4; 8 positions match TRBD1. The trim removed 4 bases at V and 0 bases at J, leaving 8 bases unmatched. The CDR3 length is 17 residues. CDR3 nucleotide sequence: TGTGCCAGCAGTTCAGACAGGGGTCGAGGAGCCAAAAACATTCAGTACTTC. Encoded protein: CASSSDRGRGAKNIQYF.

This clonotype was found many times. The chain recombines TRBV24-1 with TRBJ1-2; D may be TRBD1 (5 bases). V dropped 5 bases and J dropped 2 bases, with 11 bases sitting between them. Germline V gene lookup returns CDR1 KGHDR and CDR2 SFDVKD. The CDR3 runs to 14 residues. CDR3 in DNA: TGTGCCACCAGTGCTCGAGGGGAAAACTATGGCTACACCTTC. It yields the protein CATSARGENYGYTF.

There are a few counts of this clonotype. The genes are TRBV29-1 and TRBJ2-5; 8 positions match TRBD2. Germline V gene lookup returns CDR1 SQVTM and CDR2 ANQGSEA. V shed 6 bases, J shed 5 bases, and the junction held 11 bases outside the gene matches. This CDR3 has 14 amino acids. This CDR3 is CSVVPGLGYETQYF. The CDR3 DNA is TGCAGCGTCGTACCGGGACTAGGTTATGAGACCCAGTACTTC.

This clonotype was detected many times. The chain joins TRBV6-2 or TRBV6-3 to TRBJ2-1; TRBD1 matches 9 bases. The CDR3 contains 13 residues. The V segment lost 5 bases and the J segment 9 bases; nucleotides outside the gene matches: 5. CDR1 is MNHEY and CDR2 is SVGEGT in the germline V gene. Here the CDR3 DNA reads TGTGCCAGCAGTGTGACAGGGGGAGTTGAGCAGTTCTTC. It yields the protein CASSVTGGVEQFF.

The table lists this clonotype with many counts. The chain joins TRBV28 to TRBJ1-5; TRBD1 is a possible D gene (6 bases). Trimming took off 3 bases at V and 6 bases at J, with 24 bases between the two ends. Germline V gene sequence: CDR1 MDHEN, CDR2 SYDVKM. The CDR3 has 18 residues. The CDR3 nucleotides read TGTGCCAGCAGTTTCCCCCCCGAGACAGGACTTAATCGTCAGCCCCAGCATTTT. Translation: CASSFPPETGLNRQPQHF. The full variable domain, completed using reference TRBV28 and TRBJ1-5, is DVKVTQSSRYLVKRTGEKVFLECVQDMDHENMFWYRQDPGLGLRLIYFSYDVKMKEKGDIPEGYSVSREKKERFSLILESASTNQTSMYLCASSFPPETGLNRQPQHFGDGTRLSIL.

This clonotype was observed at least ten times. The chain links TRBV24-1 to TRBJ2-3; D unresolved. CDR1 and CDR2 from the germline V gene are KGHDR and SFDVKD. The V and J ends lost 2 bases and 8 bases respectively, with 4 bases between them. CDR3 length: 11 residues. The CDR3 DNA reads TGTGCCACCAGTGATTGGTTTACGCAGTATTTT. The encoded protein is CATSDWFTQYF.

Many counts were recorded for this clonotype. The chain employs TRBV3-1 and TRBJ1-1, with TRBD1 as a possible D gene (6 bases). This CDR3 contains 14 residues. Germline values: CDR1 LGHDT, CDR2 YNNKEL (reference sequence). Trimming took off 7 bases at V and 10 bases at J, with 22 bases between the two ends. CDR3 amino acids: CASTYLGGDGAAFF. The CDR3 DNA follows: TGTGCCAGCACCTACTTAGGGGGAGATGGGGCAGCTTTCTTT.

This clonotype has ten or more counts. This chain uses TRBV10-3 with TRBJ2-2, with TRBD2 matching over 9 bases. This CDR3 is built from 16 residues. V shed 4 bases and J 2 bases; nucleotides not matched to a gene: 5. Germline CDR1 reads ENHRY; CDR2 reads SYGVKD. In DNA form, the CDR3 reads TGTGCCATCAGTGGTCGGACTAGCGTAAACACCGGGGAGCTGTTTTTT. Translating it yields CAISGRTSVNTGELFF.